Below, 12 T cell receptor beta chains from the same sample are listed, as sequenced in a study of blood T cell repertoires in COVID-19. Profiling relied on immunoSEQ multiplex PCR, and the TCRdb table lists in-frame clones only, not all of them. This sample has 350,000 to 450,000 clones; around 87% occur once, and the top ten carry around 3%. The sequencing input was peripheral blood. These receptor sequences come from a human donor in a cohort sampled during active COVID-19.

The gene calls are TRBV3-1 (or the pseudogene TRBV3-2) and TRBJ2-6; D ambiguous. The V gene's germline CDR1 is LGHDT and CDR2 YNNKEL (reference sequence). V was shortened by 2 bases and J by 0 bases, with 5 bases between the two germline ends. The CDR3 length is 15 residues. This CDR3 is CASSQSSSGANVLTF. The CDR3 DNA reads as TGTGCCAGCAGCCAATCTAGCTCTGGGGCCAACGTCCTGACTTTC.

This rearrangement joins TRBV7-9 to TRBJ2-1, with 10 bases fitting TRBD2. The CDR3 spans 16 residues. Looked up from germline, CDR1 is SEHNR and CDR2 is FQNEAQ (reference sequence). J was trimmed by 6 bases and V by 6 bases; bases with no gene match: 11. The CDR3 spells CASSPLAGAHFNEQFF. CDR3 DNA: TGTGCCAGCAGTCCTCTAGCGGGGGCCCACTTCAATGAGCAGTTCTTC.

This chain uses TRBV19 with TRBJ1-2; D remains unclear. Germline lookup yields CDR1 LNHDA and CDR2 SQIVND (reference sequence). CDR3 length equals 15 residues. V dropped 6 bases and J dropped 7 bases, with 21 bases sitting between them. This CDR3 reads CASRRGGPEEVGYTF. DNA for the CDR3: TGTGCCAGTAGGCGCGGCGGGCCTGAGGAGGTTGGCTACACCTTC.

The J gene is TRBJ2-5, the V gene TRBV5-6; D possibly corresponds to TRBD2 (6 bases). The ends were cut back, 0 bases at V and 2 bases at J, with 8 bases in the middle. This CDR3 region has 14 residues. Germline V gene lookup returns CDR1 SGHDT and CDR2 YYEEEE. Here the CDR3 reads CASSLGRGQETQYF. The CDR3 DNA sequence: TGTGCCAGCAGCTTGGGGCGGGGACAAGAGACCCAGTACTTC.

The V gene is TRBV3-1 (or the pseudogene TRBV3-2), the J gene TRBJ2-1, with D unresolved. The CDR3 length is 20 residues. The germline V gene has CDR1 LGHDT and CDR2 YNNKEL (reference sequence). Deletions cut 1 base from V and 0 bases from J, with 22 bases between. The CDR3 region is CASSQAPSVALISSYNEQFF. In DNA form, the CDR3 reads TGTGCCAGCAGCCAAGCTCCCTCTGTAGCCTTAATTAGCTCCTACAATGAGCAGTTCTTC.

The chain links TRBV25-1 to TRBJ2-3; 8 bases line up with TRBD1. The J segment lost 0 bases and the V segment lost 6 bases, leaving 14 bases of the junction unmatched. The CDR3 loop spans 18 amino acids. Looked up from germline, CDR1 is MGHDK and CDR2 is SYGVNS. CDR3 bases: TGTGCCAGCAGGGCCCGGGACAGGAAGGGTTCTAGCACAGATACGCAGTATTTT. Protein: CASRARDRKGSSTDTQYF.

The gene calls are TRBV19 and TRBJ2-5; TRBD2 matches at 7 bases. CDR1 LNHDA and CDR2 SQIVND come from the germline V gene (reference sequence). The length of the CDR3 is 15 residues. V lost 6 bases and J lost 10; bases outside the gene matches: 17. This chain's CDR3 is CASSPTWGGFPLQYF. In DNA form, the CDR3 reads TGTGCCAGTAGCCCCACCTGGGGGGGGTTTCCCCTCCAGTACTTC.

V and J are TRBV15 and TRBJ1-1, with D perhaps matching TRBD1 (6 bases). V lost 0 bases and J lost 5, with 13 bases in between. This CDR3 has 15 residues. From germline, CDR1 is LNHNV and CDR2 YYDKDF (reference sequence). Here the CDR3 reads CATSRDRSGVTEAFF. Here the CDR3 DNA reads TGTGCCACCAGCAGAGACCGGTCAGGGGTAACTGAAGCTTTCTTT.

This chain connects TRBV28 to TRBJ2-3, with TRBD2 as a possible D gene (5 bases). This CDR3 has 16 residues. Deletions cut 3 bases from V and 3 bases from J, with 16 bases between. Germline V lookup: CDR1 MDHEN, CDR2 SYDVKM. The CDR3, as DNA: TGTGCCAGCAGTTTCGGATCCCAGCGGCCAACAGATACGCAGTATTTT. It codes for CASSFGSQRPTDTQYF.

The chain carries TRBV19 and TRBJ1-5; D ambiguous. CDR1 is LNHDA, CDR2 SQIVND, per germline (reference sequence). This CDR3 comprises 15 residues. Trimming shortened V by 3 bases and J by 3 bases, and 12 bases separated the two germline ends. This CDR3 is CASSIGRGNNQPQHF. The DNA for the CDR3 is TGTGCCAGTAGTATTGGACGGGGAAACAATCAGCCCCAGCATTTT. Full variable domain (outside the CDR3, taken from reference TRBV19 and TRBJ1-5): DGGITQSPKYLFRKEGQNVTLSCEQNLNHDAMYWYRQDPGQGLRLIYYSQIVNDFQKGDIAEGYSVSREKKESFPLTVTSAQKNPTAFYLCASSIGRGNNQPQHFGDGTRLSIL.

The chain links TRBV2 to TRBJ1-1; 7 positions match TRBD1. CDR3 length: 13 residues. J was trimmed by 4 bases and V by 8 bases; bases with no gene match: 7. The V gene's germline CDR1 is SNHLY and CDR2 FYNNEI. Here the CDR3 reads CASGGGGSTEAFF. The CDR3 DNA reads as TGTGCCAGCGGAGGAGGGGGCTCCACTGAAGCTTTCTTT.

The chain links TRBV4-1 to TRBJ1-2; TRBD1 agrees at 7 bases. Germline values: CDR1 MGHRA, CDR2 YSYEKL. This CDR3 has 15 residues. V lost 1 base to trimming and J lost 3 bases; unmatched junction nucleotides: 5. The CDR3 is CASSQVPTGDYGYTF. CDR3 in DNA: TGCGCCAGCAGCCAAGTTCCCACAGGGGACTATGGCTACACCTTC.